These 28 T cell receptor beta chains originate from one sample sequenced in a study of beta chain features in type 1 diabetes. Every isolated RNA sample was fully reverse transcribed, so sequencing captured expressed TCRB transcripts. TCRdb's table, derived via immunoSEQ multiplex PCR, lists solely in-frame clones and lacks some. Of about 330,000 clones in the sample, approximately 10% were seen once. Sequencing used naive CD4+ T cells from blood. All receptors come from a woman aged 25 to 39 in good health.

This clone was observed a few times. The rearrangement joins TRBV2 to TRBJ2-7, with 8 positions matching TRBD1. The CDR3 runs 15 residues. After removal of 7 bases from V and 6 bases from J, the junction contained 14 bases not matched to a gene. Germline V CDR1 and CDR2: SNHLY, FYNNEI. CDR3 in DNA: TGTGCCAGCAATAAGGACAGGGTGGTTGCTACCGAGCAGTACTTC. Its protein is CASNKDRVVATEQYF. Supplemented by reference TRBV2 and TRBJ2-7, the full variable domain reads EPEVTQTPSHQVTQMGQEVILRCVPISNHLYFYWYRQILGQKVEFLVSFYNNEISEKSEIFDDQFSVERPDGSNFTLKIRSTKLEDSAMYFCASNKDRVVATEQYFGPGTRLTVT.

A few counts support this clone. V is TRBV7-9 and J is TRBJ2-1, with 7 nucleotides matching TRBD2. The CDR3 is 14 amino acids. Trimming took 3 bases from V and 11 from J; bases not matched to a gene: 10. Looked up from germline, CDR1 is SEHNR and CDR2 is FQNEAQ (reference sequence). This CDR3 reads CASSFRSPSGKQFF. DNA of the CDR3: TGTGCCAGCAGCTTCCGCTCCCCTAGCGGAAAGCAGTTCTTC.

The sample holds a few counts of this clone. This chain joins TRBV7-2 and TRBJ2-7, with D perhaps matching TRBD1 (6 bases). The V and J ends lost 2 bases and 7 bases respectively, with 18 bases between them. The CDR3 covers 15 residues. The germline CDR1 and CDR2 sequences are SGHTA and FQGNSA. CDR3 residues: CASSLNQGSSWEQYF. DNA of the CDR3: TGTGCCAGCAGCTTAAATCAGGGGTCTTCCTGGGAGCAGTACTTC. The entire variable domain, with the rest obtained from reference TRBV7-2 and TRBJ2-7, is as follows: GAGVSQSPSNKVTEKGKDVELRCDPISGHTALYWYRQSLGQGLEFLIYFQGNSAPDKSGLPSDRFSAERTGGSVSTLTIQRTQQEDSAVYLCASSLNQGSSWEQYFGPGTRLTVT.

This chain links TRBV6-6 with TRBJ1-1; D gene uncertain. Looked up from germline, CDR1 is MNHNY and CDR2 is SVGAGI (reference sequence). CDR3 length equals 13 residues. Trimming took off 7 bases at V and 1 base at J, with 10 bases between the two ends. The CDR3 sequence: CASTALQNTEAFF. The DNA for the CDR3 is TGTGCCAGCACCGCCTTACAGAACACTGAAGCTTTCTTT.

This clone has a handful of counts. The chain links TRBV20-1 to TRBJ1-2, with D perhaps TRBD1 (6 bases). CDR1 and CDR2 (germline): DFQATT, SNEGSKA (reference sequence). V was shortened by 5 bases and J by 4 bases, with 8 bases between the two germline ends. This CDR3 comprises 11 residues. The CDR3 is CSAGQLYGYTF. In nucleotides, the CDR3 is TGCAGTGCTGGACAGCTCTATGGCTACACCTTC.

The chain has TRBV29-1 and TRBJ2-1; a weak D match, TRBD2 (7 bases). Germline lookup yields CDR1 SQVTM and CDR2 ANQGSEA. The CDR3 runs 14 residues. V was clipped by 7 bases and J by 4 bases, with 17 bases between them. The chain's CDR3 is CSGRGEGSYNEQFF. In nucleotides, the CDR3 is TGCAGCGGAAGGGGGGAGGGCAGTTACAATGAGCAGTTCTTC.

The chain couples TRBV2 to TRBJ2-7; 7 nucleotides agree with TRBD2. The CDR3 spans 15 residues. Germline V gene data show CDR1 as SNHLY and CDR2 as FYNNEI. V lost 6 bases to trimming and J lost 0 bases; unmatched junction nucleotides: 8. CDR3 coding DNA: TGTGCCAGCAGCTCCGAGGGACTACTCTCCTACGAGCAGTACTTC. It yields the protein CASSSEGLLSYEQYF. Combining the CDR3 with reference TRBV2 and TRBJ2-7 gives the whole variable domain EPEVTQTPSHQVTQMGQEVILRCVPISNHLYFYWYRQILGQKVEFLVSFYNNEISEKSEIFDDQFSVERPDGSNFTLKIRSTKLEDSAMYFCASSSEGLLSYEQYFGPGTRLTVT.

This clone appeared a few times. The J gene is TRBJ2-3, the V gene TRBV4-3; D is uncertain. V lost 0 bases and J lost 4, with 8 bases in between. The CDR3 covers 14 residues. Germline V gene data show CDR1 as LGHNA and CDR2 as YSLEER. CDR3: CASSQDSNSDTQYF. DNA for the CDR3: TGCGCCAGCAGCCAAGATAGTAACTCAGATACGCAGTATTTT.

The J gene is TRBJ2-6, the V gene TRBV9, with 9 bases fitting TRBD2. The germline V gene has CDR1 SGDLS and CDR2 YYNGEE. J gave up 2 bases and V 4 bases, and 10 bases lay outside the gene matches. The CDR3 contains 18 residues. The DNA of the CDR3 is TGTGCCAGCAGCCCGAGAGGTAGCGGGAGTGCTGGGGCCAACGTCCTGACTTTC. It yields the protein CASSPRGSGSAGANVLTF.

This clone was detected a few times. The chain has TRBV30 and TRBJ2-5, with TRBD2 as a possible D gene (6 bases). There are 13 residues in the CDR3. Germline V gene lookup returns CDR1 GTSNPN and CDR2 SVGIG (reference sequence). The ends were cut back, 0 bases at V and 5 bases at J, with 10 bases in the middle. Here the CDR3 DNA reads TGTGCCTGGAGTGTACTAGCAGGGGAGACCCAGTACTTC. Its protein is CAWSVLAGETQYF.

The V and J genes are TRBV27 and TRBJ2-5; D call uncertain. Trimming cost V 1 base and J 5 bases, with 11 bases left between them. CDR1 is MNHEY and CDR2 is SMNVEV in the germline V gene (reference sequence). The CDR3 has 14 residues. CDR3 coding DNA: TGTGCCAGCAGTTTATACCAGAACGGGGAGACCCAGTACTTC. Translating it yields CASSLYQNGETQYF.

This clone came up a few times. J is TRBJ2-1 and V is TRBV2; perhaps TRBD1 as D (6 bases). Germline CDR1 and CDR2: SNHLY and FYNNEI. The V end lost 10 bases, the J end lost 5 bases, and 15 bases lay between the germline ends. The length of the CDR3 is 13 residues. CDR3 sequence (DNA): TGTGCCACCCGTGGGACACGGAACAATGAGCAGTTCTTC. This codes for CATRGTRNNEQFF. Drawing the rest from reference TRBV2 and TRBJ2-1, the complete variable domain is EPEVTQTPSHQVTQMGQEVILRCVPISNHLYFYWYRQILGQKVEFLVSFYNNEISEKSEIFDDQFSVERPDGSNFTLKIRSTKLEDSAMYFCATRGTRNNEQFFGPGTRLTVL.

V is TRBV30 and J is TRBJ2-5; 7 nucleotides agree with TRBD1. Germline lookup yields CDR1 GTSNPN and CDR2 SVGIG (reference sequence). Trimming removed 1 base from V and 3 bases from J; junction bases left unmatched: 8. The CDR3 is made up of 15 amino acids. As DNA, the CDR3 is TGTGCCTGGAGTGATAGTAGGGGGCCGAAAGAGACCCAGTACTTC. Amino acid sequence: CAWSDSRGPKETQYF.

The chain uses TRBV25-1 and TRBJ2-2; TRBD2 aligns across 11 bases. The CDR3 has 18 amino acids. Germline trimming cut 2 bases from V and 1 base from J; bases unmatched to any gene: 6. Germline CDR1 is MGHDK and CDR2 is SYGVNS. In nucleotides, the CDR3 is TGTGCCAGCAGTGAAGTGGGGCTAGCGGGAGGGAACACCGGGGAGCTGTTTTTT. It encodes CASSEVGLAGGNTGELFF.

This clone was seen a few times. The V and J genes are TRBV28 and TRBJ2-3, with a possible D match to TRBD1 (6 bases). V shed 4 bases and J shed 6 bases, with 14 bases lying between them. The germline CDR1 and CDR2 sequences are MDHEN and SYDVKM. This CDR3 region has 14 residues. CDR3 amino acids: CASSSSGTLDTQYF. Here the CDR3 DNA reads TGTGCCAGCAGTTCCTCCGGGACACTGGATACGCAGTATTTT.

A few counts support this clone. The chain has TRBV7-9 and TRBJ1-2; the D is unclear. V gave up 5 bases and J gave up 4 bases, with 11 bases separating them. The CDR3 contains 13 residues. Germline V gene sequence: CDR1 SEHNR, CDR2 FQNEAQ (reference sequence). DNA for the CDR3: TGTGCCAGCAGCATAAACCAGGCCTATGGCTACACCTTC. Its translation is CASSINQAYGYTF.

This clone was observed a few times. DNA of the CDR3: TGTGCCAGCAGGAAATACCTGGCGGGTTACGAGCAGTACTTC. Its translation: CASRKYLAGYEQYF. The chain couples TRBV27 to TRBJ2-7; D is perhaps TRBD2 (5 bases). Trimming stripped 6 bases from V and 4 bases from J, with 16 bases between. The germline V gene encodes CDR1 MNHEY and CDR2 SMNVEV (reference sequence). There are 14 residues in the CDR3.

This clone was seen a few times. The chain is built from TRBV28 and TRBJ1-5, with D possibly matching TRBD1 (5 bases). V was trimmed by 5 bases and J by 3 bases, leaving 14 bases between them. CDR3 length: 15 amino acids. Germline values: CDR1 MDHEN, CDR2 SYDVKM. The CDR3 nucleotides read TGTGCCAGCAGTACCCTTCGGGGGACCAATCAGCCCCAGCATTTT. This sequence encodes CASSTLRGTNQPQHF.

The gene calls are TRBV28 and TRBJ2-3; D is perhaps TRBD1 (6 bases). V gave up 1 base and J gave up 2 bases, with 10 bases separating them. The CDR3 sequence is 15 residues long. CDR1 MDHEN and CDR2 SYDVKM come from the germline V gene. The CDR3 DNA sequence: TGTGCCAGCAGTTTATTTCAGGGGCCCACAGATACGCAGTATTTT. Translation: CASSLFQGPTDTQYF. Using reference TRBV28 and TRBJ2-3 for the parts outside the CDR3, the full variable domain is DVKVTQSSRYLVKRTGEKVFLECVQDMDHENMFWYRQDPGLGLRLIYFSYDVKMKEKGDIPEGYSVSREKKERFSLILESASTNQTSMYLCASSLFQGPTDTQYFGPGTRLTVL.

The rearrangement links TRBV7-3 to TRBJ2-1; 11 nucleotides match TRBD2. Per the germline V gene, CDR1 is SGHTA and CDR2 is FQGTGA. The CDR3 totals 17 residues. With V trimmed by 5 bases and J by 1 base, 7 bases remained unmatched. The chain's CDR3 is CASSPLGLAGSYNEQFF. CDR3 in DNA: TGTGCCAGCAGCCCTCTTGGACTAGCGGGTTCCTACAATGAGCAGTTCTTC.

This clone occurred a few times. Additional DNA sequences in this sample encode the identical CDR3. This chain's CDR3 is CASSPGSSYEQYF. CDR3 bases: TGTGCCAGCTCACCAGGCAGTTCCTACGAGCAGTACTTC. The rearrangement uses TRBV18 and TRBJ2-7; D is ambiguous. The CDR3 has 13 amino acids. Looked up from germline, CDR1 is KGHSH and CDR2 is LQKENI. Trimming pared 2 bases from V and 1 base from J, leaving 6 bases between.

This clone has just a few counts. For the CDR3, the DNA is TGTGCCAGCAGCTTTAAAGAGACCCAGTACTTC. It specifies CASSFKETQYF. The chain uses TRBV7-2 and TRBJ2-5; D ambiguous. This CDR3 is 11 amino acids long. Germline values: CDR1 SGHTA, CDR2 FQGNSA. Trimming cost V 3 bases and J 3 bases, with 2 bases left between them. Based on the CDR3 plus reference TRBV7-2 and TRBJ2-5, the full variable domain is GAGVSQSPSNKVTEKGKDVELRCDPISGHTALYWYRQSLGQGLEFLIYFQGNSAPDKSGLPSDRFSAERTGGSVSTLTIQRTQQEDSAVYLCASSFKETQYFGPGTRLLVL.

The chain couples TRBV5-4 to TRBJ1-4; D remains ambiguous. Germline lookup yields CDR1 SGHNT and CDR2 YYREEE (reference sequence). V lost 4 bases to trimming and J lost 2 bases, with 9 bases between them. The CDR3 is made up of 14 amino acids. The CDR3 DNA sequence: TGTGCCAGCAGCCGGGGAGGGACTAATGAAAAACTGTTTTTT. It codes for CASSRGGTNEKLFF.

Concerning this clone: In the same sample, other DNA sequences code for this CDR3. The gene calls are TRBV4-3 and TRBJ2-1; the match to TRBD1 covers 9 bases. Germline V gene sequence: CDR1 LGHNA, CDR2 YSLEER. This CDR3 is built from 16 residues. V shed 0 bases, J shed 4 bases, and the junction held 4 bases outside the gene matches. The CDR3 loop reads CASSQDLGTGYNEQFF. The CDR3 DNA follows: TGCGCCAGCAGCCAAGATTTGGGGACAGGGTACAATGAGCAGTTCTTC.

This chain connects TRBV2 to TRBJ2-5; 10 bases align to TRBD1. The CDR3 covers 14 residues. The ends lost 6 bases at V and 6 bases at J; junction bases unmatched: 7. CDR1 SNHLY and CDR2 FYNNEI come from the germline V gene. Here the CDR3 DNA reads TGTGCCAGCAGAGAGACAGGGGGCGTTCAGACCCAGTACTTC. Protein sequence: CASRETGGVQTQYF.

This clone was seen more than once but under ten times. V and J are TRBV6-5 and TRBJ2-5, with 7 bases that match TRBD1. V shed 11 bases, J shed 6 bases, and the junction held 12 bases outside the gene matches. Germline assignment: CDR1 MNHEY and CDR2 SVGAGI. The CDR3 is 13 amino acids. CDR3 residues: CARNRDSMKTQYF. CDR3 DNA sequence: TGTGCCCGGAACCGGGACAGTATGAAGACCCAGTACTTC.

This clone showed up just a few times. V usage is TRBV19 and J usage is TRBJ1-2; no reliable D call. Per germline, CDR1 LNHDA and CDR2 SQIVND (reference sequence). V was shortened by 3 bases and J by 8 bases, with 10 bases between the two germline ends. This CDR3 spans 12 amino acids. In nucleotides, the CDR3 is TGTGCCAGTAGTATTGGCCTTACCGGCTACACCTTC. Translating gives CASSIGLTGYTF. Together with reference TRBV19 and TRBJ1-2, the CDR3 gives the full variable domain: DGGITQSPKYLFRKEGQNVTLSCEQNLNHDAMYWYRQDPGQGLRLIYYSQIVNDFQKGDIAEGYSVSREKKESFPLTVTSAQKNPTAFYLCASSIGLTGYTFGSGTRLTVV.

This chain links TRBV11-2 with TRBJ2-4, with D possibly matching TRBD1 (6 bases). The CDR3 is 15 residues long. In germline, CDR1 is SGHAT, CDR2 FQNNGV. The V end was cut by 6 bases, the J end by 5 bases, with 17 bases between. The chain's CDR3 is CASSRGVAGENIQYF. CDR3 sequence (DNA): TGTGCCAGCAGTCGTGGAGTGGCAGGGGAAAACATTCAGTACTTC.